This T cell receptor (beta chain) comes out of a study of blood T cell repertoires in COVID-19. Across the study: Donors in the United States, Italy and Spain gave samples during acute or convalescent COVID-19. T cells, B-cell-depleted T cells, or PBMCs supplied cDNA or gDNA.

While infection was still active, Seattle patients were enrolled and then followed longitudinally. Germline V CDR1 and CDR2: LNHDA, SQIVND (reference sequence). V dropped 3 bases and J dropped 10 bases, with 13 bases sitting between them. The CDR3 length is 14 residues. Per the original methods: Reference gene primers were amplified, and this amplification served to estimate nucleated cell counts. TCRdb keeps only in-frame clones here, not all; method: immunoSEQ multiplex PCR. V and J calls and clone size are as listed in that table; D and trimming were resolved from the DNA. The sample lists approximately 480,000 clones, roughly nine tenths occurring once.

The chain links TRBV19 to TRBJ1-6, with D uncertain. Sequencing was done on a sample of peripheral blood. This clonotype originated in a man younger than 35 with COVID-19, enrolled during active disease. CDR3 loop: CASSIDMEGSPLHF. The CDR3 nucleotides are TGTGCCAGTAGTATCGACATGGAGGGCTCACCCCTCCACTTT.